This is a list of T cell receptor beta chains from one sample in a study of blood T cell repertoires in COVID-19. Profiled with immunoSEQ multiplex PCR; TCRdb holds only in-frame clones, not every one. The table records over 600,000 clones, just under 90% of them present only once. The sequenced material came from peripheral blood. These receptors all come from a young woman with acute or convalescent COVID-19. The CDR3 runs from the conserved cysteine through the conserved F or W. Each record gives: CDR3 DNA, CDR3 protein, V gene, J gene, clone size, D gene. The D gene is left open where the match is weak. Some rows mark clone size as missing; the rest say once, few, many or name a class of expanded clone.

CDR3 DNA: TGTGCCAGCAGCTTACTGCTTCCGGGACAGGGGGACGAGCAGTACTTC
CDR3 protein: CASSLLLPGQGDEQYF
V gene: TRBV11-2
J gene: TRBJ2-7
clone size: once
D gene: TRBD1

CDR3 DNA: TGTGCCAGCGCCAGCTCCTATAATTCACCCCTCCACTTT
CDR3 protein: CASASSYNSPLHF
V gene: TRBV3-1/TRBV3-2
J gene: TRBJ1-6
clone size: once
D gene: .

CDR3 DNA: TGTGCCAGCAGAGGAGCCAGCAAGACCCAGTACTTC
CDR3 protein: CASRGASKTQYF
V gene: TRBV6-6
J gene: TRBJ2-5
clone size: .
D gene: .

CDR3 DNA: TGTGCCAGCAGCTCCGATTATCAGGGGTTCTATGGCTACACCTTC
CDR3 protein: CASSSDYQGFYGYTF
V gene: TRBV5-4
J gene: TRBJ1-2
clone size: few
D gene: .

CDR3 DNA: TGTGCCACCAGCAGGGTAGAAGACGAGCAGTACTTC
CDR3 protein: CATSRVEDEQYF
V gene: TRBV15
J gene: TRBJ2-7
clone size: .
D gene: .

CDR3 DNA: TGCGCCAGCAGCCTTTCCCCCATGACTAGCGGGGGGGCCGGAGAGACCCAGTACTTC
CDR3 protein: CASSLSPMTSGGAGETQYF
V gene: TRBV4-1
J gene: TRBJ2-5
clone size: .
D gene: TRBD2

CDR3 DNA: TGCGCCAGCAGCAGAGGACACGCTGACCGTGAAAAACTGTTTTTT
CDR3 protein: CASSRGHADREKLFF
V gene: TRBV5-1
J gene: TRBJ1-4
clone size: .
D gene: .

CDR3 DNA: TGTGCCAGCAGCCCCGGCAGGGGGCGAGGAGCTTTCTTT
CDR3 protein: CASSPGRGRGAFF
V gene: TRBV6-5
J gene: TRBJ1-1
clone size: once
D gene: TRBD1

CDR3 DNA: TGCGCCAGCAGCCTGACTAGCGGGCCCTACAATGAGCAGTTCTTC
CDR3 protein: CASSLTSGPYNEQFF
V gene: TRBV5-1
J gene: TRBJ2-1
clone size: .
D gene: TRBD2

CDR3 DNA: TGTGCCTGGAGTGTGGGACTAGCGGATAACAATGAGCAGTTCTTC
CDR3 protein: CAWSVGLADNNEQFF
V gene: TRBV30
J gene: TRBJ2-1
clone size: .
D gene: TRBD2

CDR3 DNA: TGTGCCAGCAGCGTAAACCCGATGTGGAGCTATGGCTACACCTTC
CDR3 protein: CASSVNPMWSYGYTF
V gene: TRBV9
J gene: TRBJ1-2
clone size: .
D gene: .

CDR3 DNA: TGCAGCGCTGCCGGGACAGGGGGCGCGAACTATGGCTACACCTTC
CDR3 protein: CSAAGTGGANYGYTF
V gene: TRBV29-1
J gene: TRBJ1-2
clone size: few
D gene: TRBD1

CDR3 DNA: TGCGCCAGCAGCCAAGGGGCGAACTATGGCTACACCTTC
CDR3 protein: CASSQGANYGYTF
V gene: TRBV4-1
J gene: TRBJ1-2
clone size: .
D gene: .

CDR3 DNA: TGTGCCAGCAGCCTAGGGGCGGGCACTGAAGCTTTCTTT
CDR3 protein: CASSLGAGTEAFF
V gene: TRBV11-1
J gene: TRBJ1-1
clone size: once
D gene: .

CDR3 DNA: TGTGCCAGCAGCCACCCTACGGATAATTCACCCCTCCACTTT
CDR3 protein: CASSHPTDNSPLHF
V gene: TRBV3-1/TRBV3-2
J gene: TRBJ1-6
clone size: .
D gene: .

CDR3 DNA: TGTGCCAGCAGTTTAAGGGGCCAGATAAACATTCAGTACTTC
CDR3 protein: CASSLRGQINIQYF
V gene: TRBV28
J gene: TRBJ2-4
clone size: .
D gene: .

CDR3 DNA: TGTGCCAGCTCACTTACCACGGGACAGGGGACCTACGAGCAGTACTTC
CDR3 protein: CASSLTTGQGTYEQYF
V gene: TRBV18
J gene: TRBJ2-7
clone size: .
D gene: TRBD1

CDR3 DNA: TGTGCCAGCAGTCTGACTGTGACTTTGGGCGAGCAGTACTTC
CDR3 protein: CASSLTVTLGEQYF
V gene: TRBV27
J gene: TRBJ2-7
clone size: .
D gene: .

CDR3 DNA: TGTGCCAGCAGCTTAAACACGAACCCCTTCTATGGCTACACCTTC
CDR3 protein: CASSLNTNPFYGYTF
V gene: TRBV5-6
J gene: TRBJ1-2
clone size: .
D gene: .

CDR3 DNA: TGCGCCAGCAGTTATTCAACCGGGACAGTCTTTTATGGCTACACCTTC
CDR3 protein: CASSYSTGTVFYGYTF
V gene: TRBV5-1
J gene: TRBJ1-2
clone size: .
D gene: TRBD1

CDR3 DNA: TGCGCCAGCAGCCCCAAACTAGCGGGGCTCACGAACACCGGGGAGCTGTTTTTT
CDR3 protein: CASSPKLAGLTNTGELFF
V gene: TRBV4-1
J gene: TRBJ2-2
clone size: .
D gene: TRBD2

CDR3 DNA: TGCAGCGTTCCGGGACAGGGAGACTACAATGAGCAGTTCTTC
CDR3 protein: CSVPGQGDYNEQFF
V gene: TRBV29-1
J gene: TRBJ2-1
clone size: .
D gene: TRBD1

CDR3 DNA: TGTGCCAGCAGCACCGGGTTTCGTGGCGAAAAACTGTTTTTT
CDR3 protein: CASSTGFRGEKLFF
V gene: TRBV2
J gene: TRBJ1-4
clone size: .
D gene: .

CDR3 DNA: TGTGCCAGCAGTCACAGGGGGCAAGGGGATACGCAGTATTTT
CDR3 protein: CASSHRGQGDTQYF
V gene: TRBV7-9
J gene: TRBJ2-3
clone size: .
D gene: TRBD1

CDR3 DNA: TGTGCCAGCAGTTTACTTTTCGGGGGACCCAGGACCAATTCACCCCTCCACTTT
CDR3 protein: CASSLLFGGPRTNSPLHF
V gene: TRBV27
J gene: TRBJ1-6
clone size: .
D gene: .

CDR3 DNA: TGTGCCAGCAGTCCGTCTGGGGGGAGATACGAGCAGTACTTC
CDR3 protein: CASSPSGGRYEQYF
V gene: TRBV27
J gene: TRBJ2-7
clone size: .
D gene: .

CDR3 DNA: TGTGCCAGCAGCTTATCGGGACAGTGGGGCTATGGCTACACCTTC
CDR3 protein: CASSLSGQWGYGYTF
V gene: TRBV7-6
J gene: TRBJ1-2
clone size: .
D gene: TRBD1

CDR3 DNA: TGTGCCAGCAGCTTCTCCCGGGACAGGGTGGCAGATACGCAGTATTTT
CDR3 protein: CASSFSRDRVADTQYF
V gene: TRBV5-8
J gene: TRBJ2-3
clone size: .
D gene: TRBD1

CDR3 DNA: TGTGCCATAGGGACAGGGATCTTATCTGGAAACACCATATATTTT
CDR3 protein: CAIGTGILSGNTIYF
V gene: TRBV10-3
J gene: TRBJ1-3
clone size: .
D gene: TRBD1

CDR3 DNA: TGCGCCAGCAGCCAAGGTCCACTCAACTTCCACAGGGGTAAATCTGGAAACACCATATATTTT
CDR3 protein: CASSQGPLNFHRGKSGNTIYF
V gene: TRBV4-1
J gene: TRBJ1-3
clone size: .
D gene: TRBD1

CDR3 DNA: TGTGCCAGCAGCTTAGGGGAGCCACCAGATACGCAGTATTTT
CDR3 protein: CASSLGEPPDTQYF
V gene: TRBV7-9
J gene: TRBJ2-3
clone size: .
D gene: .

CDR3 DNA: TGCGCCAGCAGCTTGGATAGTATGAACACTGAAGCTTTCTTT
CDR3 protein: CASSLDSMNTEAFF
V gene: TRBV5-1
J gene: TRBJ1-1
clone size: .
D gene: .

CDR3 DNA: TGTGCCAGCAGCCAACTCCAGGGGGCCGGGGAGCTGTTTTTT
CDR3 protein: CASSQLQGAGELFF
V gene: TRBV14
J gene: TRBJ2-2
clone size: .
D gene: TRBD1

CDR3 DNA: TGTGCCAGCGGAGACAGGGGGCGAAACACTGAAGCTTTCTTT
CDR3 protein: CASGDRGRNTEAFF
V gene: TRBV9
J gene: TRBJ1-1
clone size: .
D gene: TRBD1

CDR3 DNA: TGTGCCACCAGCAGAGTGGGGGGTTCCGAGCAGTACTTC
CDR3 protein: CATSRVGGSEQYF
V gene: TRBV15
J gene: TRBJ2-7
clone size: .
D gene: .

CDR3 DNA: TGTGCCAGCAGCCGGGGGGGAACTGAAGCTTTCTTT
CDR3 protein: CASSRGGTEAFF
V gene: TRBV3-1/TRBV3-2
J gene: TRBJ1-1
clone size: .
D gene: .

CDR3 DNA: TGTGCCAGTAGTCTCCACACAGCTAACTATGGCTACACCTTC
CDR3 protein: CASSLHTANYGYTF
V gene: TRBV19
J gene: TRBJ1-2
clone size: .
D gene: .

CDR3 DNA: TGTGCCAGCAGCCCCGGGACAGGGGTTGAGTATGGCTACACCTTC
CDR3 protein: CASSPGTGVEYGYTF
V gene: TRBV7-3
J gene: TRBJ1-2
clone size: .
D gene: TRBD1

CDR3 DNA: TGTGCCAGCAGGCAGGGGGCGGGAGCTTTCTTT
CDR3 protein: CASRQGAGAFF
V gene: TRBV6-5
J gene: TRBJ1-1
clone size: .
D gene: TRBD1

CDR3 DNA: TGTGCCAGCAGCTTAGGTCTTGGGGGCAGCTCCTACAATGAGCAGTTCTTC
CDR3 protein: CASSLGLGGSSYNEQFF
V gene: TRBV7-9
J gene: TRBJ2-1
clone size: .
D gene: .

CDR3 DNA: TGTGCCAGCAGCAGGGGACTAGCGGGCCGGCCGGGAGAGACCCAGTACTTC
CDR3 protein: CASSRGLAGRPGETQYF
V gene: TRBV11-2
J gene: TRBJ2-5
clone size: .
D gene: TRBD2

CDR3 DNA: TGTGCCAGCAACCAGGGGCCGGGACAGGGTCCTGAAAAACTGTTTTTT
CDR3 protein: CASNQGPGQGPEKLFF
V gene: TRBV7-2
J gene: TRBJ1-4
clone size: .
D gene: TRBD1

CDR3 DNA: TGTGCCAGCAGCTCAATAAGAAGGACGGGACTGGAGGGCTACACCTTC
CDR3 protein: CASSSIRRTGLEGYTF
V gene: TRBV5-4
J gene: TRBJ1-2
clone size: .
D gene: .

CDR3 DNA: TGCGCCAGCAGCCAGGGTCCCGGGACAGGGTTCGGTAATTCACCCCTCCACTTT
CDR3 protein: CASSQGPGTGFGNSPLHF
V gene: TRBV4-1
J gene: TRBJ1-6
clone size: once
D gene: TRBD1

CDR3 DNA: TGTGCCTGGAGTGTACTGGGGAGGGCGAACACTGAAGCTTTCTTT
CDR3 protein: CAWSVLGRANTEAFF
V gene: TRBV30
J gene: TRBJ1-1
clone size: .
D gene: .

CDR3 DNA: TGTGCCAGTAGTGCGGGGGGGACCTACGAGCAGTACTTC
CDR3 protein: CASSAGGTYEQYF
V gene: TRBV19
J gene: TRBJ2-7
clone size: .
D gene: TRBD2

CDR3 DNA: TGTGCCAGCAGTGAAGGACCCCGGGAAACGGATGGCTACACCTTC
CDR3 protein: CASSEGPRETDGYTF
V gene: TRBV25-1
J gene: TRBJ1-2
clone size: .
D gene: .

CDR3 DNA: TGTGCCAGCAGCAAAGGCGGGGCATACTCAAATCGGGACTATGGCTACACCTTC
CDR3 protein: CASSKGGAYSNRDYGYTF
V gene: TRBV21-1
J gene: TRBJ1-2
clone size: .
D gene: .

CDR3 DNA: TGCGCCAGCAGCCAGGCAGGGGTTTCGTTGAACACTGAAGCTTTCTTT
CDR3 protein: CASSQAGVSLNTEAFF
V gene: TRBV4-3
J gene: TRBJ1-1
clone size: .
D gene: .

CDR3 DNA: TGCGCCAGCAGCCAGAATACAGGACTACCCTCTGGAAACACCATATATTTT
CDR3 protein: CASSQNTGLPSGNTIYF
V gene: TRBV4-1
J gene: TRBJ1-3
clone size: .
D gene: .

CDR3 DNA: TGTGCCAGCAGCTTAGGGGACAGGGATCACAATGAGCAGTTCTTC
CDR3 protein: CASSLGDRDHNEQFF
V gene: TRBV5-6
J gene: TRBJ2-1
clone size: .
D gene: TRBD1

CDR3 DNA: TGTGCCAGTAGTTCCGGGACTAAGTCGTCCTACGAGCAGTACTTC
CDR3 protein: CASSSGTKSSYEQYF
V gene: TRBV19
J gene: TRBJ2-7
clone size: .
D gene: TRBD2

CDR3 DNA: TGTGCCAGCAGCTTATTGGGACAACAAGAAGAGACCCAGTACTTC
CDR3 protein: CASSLLGQQEETQYF
V gene: TRBV7-2
J gene: TRBJ2-5
clone size: .
D gene: .

CDR3 DNA: TGTGCCAGCAGCTTAGCGACAGGGAAGGAGACCCAGTACTTC
CDR3 protein: CASSLATGKETQYF
V gene: TRBV7-9
J gene: TRBJ2-5
clone size: few
D gene: TRBD1

CDR3 DNA: TGCAGCGTTCTCCGGGGGTGGGACGGGATTCGCACAGATACGCAGTATTTT
CDR3 protein: CSVLRGWDGIRTDTQYF
V gene: TRBV29-1
J gene: TRBJ2-3
clone size: .
D gene: .

CDR3 DNA: TGTGCCAGCTCACGGAACCAAGGGGGCAATCAGCCCCAGCATTTT
CDR3 protein: CASSRNQGGNQPQHF
V gene: TRBV18
J gene: TRBJ1-5
clone size: .
D gene: .

CDR3 DNA: TGTGCCAGCAGCGAGAACCCGGTCGCTGAAGCTTTCTTT
CDR3 protein: CASSENPVAEAFF
V gene: TRBV9
J gene: TRBJ1-1
clone size: .
D gene: .

CDR3 DNA: TGTGCCAGCAGCGCGATGAACCAGGACAGGAACTTTTTTAAGGCGAACTATGGCTACACCTTC
CDR3 protein: CASSAMNQDRNFFKANYGYTF
V gene: TRBV21-1
J gene: TRBJ1-2
clone size: .
D gene: .

CDR3 DNA: TGTGCCAGTATCCCGACAGGGGGCTCGTATCAGCCCCAGCATTTT
CDR3 protein: CASIPTGGSYQPQHF
V gene: TRBV19
J gene: TRBJ1-5
clone size: .
D gene: TRBD1